There are a few counts of the clone carrying this T cell receptor beta chain. Its specificity is not known. This record belongs to a study of beta chain features in type 1 diabetes. Findings of the study overall: A possible short-template PCR bias applies equally to patients and controls. Shorter TCRB CDR3s, moderately but significantly so, were found in Type 1 diabetes patients in all four CD4+ subsets.

V shed 2 bases and J 9 bases; nucleotides not matched to a gene: 6. Germline CDR1 and CDR2: MNHNS and SASEGT. The CDR3 spans 14 residues. Donors contributed one heparinised blood draw apiece, averaging about 100 mL. Each of the CD4+ naive, central memory, regulatory and stem cell-like memory populations was sorted via CD45RO/CCR7/CD25/CD127/CD95/CD27. Expressed TCRB transcripts were sequenced after all isolated RNA was converted to cDNA. Some clones are missing from TCRdb's copy, which holds only in-frame ones; the method was immunoSEQ multiplex PCR. The sample has under 400,000 clones; roughly 15% are singletons.

The clonotype comes from a young man in good health. The chain joins TRBV6-1 to TRBJ2-7, with 11 bases fitting TRBD2. The sample consisted of central memory CD4+ T cells from blood. The CDR3 nucleotides read TGTGCCAGCAGTGAACTAGCGGGAGGCTCCGGGCAGTACGTC. It specifies CASSELAGGSGQYV.